This T cell receptor (beta chain) was retrieved from a study of T cell responses to AZD1222 COVID-19 vaccine. The study, taken as a whole, reports: Repertoires were obtained solely post-peak T cell response. Of spike-specific TCRs, nearly half reportedly target regions left unmutated in variants.

Of note for this clone: Antigen: not known.

The protocol was immunoSEQ multiplex PCR, while the TCRdb copy is restricted to in-frame clones and leaves out a portion. This table holds 57,000 or so clones, around 80% found once. The CDR3 has 14 residues. The J segment lost 8 bases and the V segment lost 6 bases, leaving 8 bases of the junction unmatched. Germline loops: CDR1 SNHLY, CDR2 FYNNEI. Researchers grouped second doses given at about 4 or about 12 weeks into one pool. This TCR came from an adult who received the AZD1222 COVID-19 vaccine. Material: peripheral blood, obtained 28 days after the second AZD1222 dose. The rearrangement links TRBV2 to TRBJ1-4; 8 positions agree with TRBD1. This chain's CDR3 is CASRPDRGGEKLFF. The CDR3 DNA follows: TGTGCCAGCAGACCCGACAGGGGCGGGGAAAAACTGTTTTTT.